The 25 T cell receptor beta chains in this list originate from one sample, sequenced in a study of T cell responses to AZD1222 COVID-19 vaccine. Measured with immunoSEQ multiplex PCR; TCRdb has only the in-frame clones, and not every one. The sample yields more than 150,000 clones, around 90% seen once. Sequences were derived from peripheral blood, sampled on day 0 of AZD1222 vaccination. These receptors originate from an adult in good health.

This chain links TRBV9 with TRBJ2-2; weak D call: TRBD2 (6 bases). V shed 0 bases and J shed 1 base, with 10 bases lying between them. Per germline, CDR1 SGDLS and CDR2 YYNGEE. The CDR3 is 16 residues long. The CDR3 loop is CASSVGGGVNTGELFF. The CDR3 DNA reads TGTGCCAGCAGCGTAGGAGGCGGGGTGAACACCGGGGAGCTGTTTTTT.

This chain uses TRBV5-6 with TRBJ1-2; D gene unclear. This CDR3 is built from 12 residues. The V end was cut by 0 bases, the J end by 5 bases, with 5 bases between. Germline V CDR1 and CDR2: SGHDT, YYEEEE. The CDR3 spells CASSLALYGYTF. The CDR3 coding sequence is TGTGCCAGCAGCTTGGCCTTGTATGGCTACACCTTC.

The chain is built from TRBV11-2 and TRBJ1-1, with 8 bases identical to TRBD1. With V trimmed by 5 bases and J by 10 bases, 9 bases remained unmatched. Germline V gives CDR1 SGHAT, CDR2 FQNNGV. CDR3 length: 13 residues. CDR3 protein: CASSRDRGQGAFF. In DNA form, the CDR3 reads TGTGCCAGCAGCCGAGACAGGGGTCAAGGAGCTTTCTTT. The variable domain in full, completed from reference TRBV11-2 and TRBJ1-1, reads EAGVAQSPRYKIIEKRQSVAFWCNPISGHATLYWYQQILGQGPKLLIQFQNNGVVDDSQLPKDRFSAERLKGVDSTLKIQPAKLEDSAVYLCASSRDRGQGAFFGQGTRLTVV.

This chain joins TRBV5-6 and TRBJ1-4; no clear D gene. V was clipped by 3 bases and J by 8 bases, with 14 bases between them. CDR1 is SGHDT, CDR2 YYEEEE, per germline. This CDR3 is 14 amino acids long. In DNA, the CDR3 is TGTGCCAGCAGCTCAATCACGTGGCTCGAAAAACTGTTTTTT. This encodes CASSSITWLEKLFF. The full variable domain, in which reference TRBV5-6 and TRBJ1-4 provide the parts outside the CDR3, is DAGVTQSPTHLIKTRGQQVTLRCSPKSGHDTVSWYQQALGQGPQFIFQYYEEEERQRGNFPDRFSGHQFPNYSSELNVNALLLGDSALYLCASSSITWLEKLFFGSGTQLSVL.

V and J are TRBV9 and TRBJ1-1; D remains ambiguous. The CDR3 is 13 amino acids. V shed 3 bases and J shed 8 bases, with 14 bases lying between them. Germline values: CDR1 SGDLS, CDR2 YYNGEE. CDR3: CASSANREREAFF. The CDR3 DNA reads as TGTGCCAGCAGCGCAAACCGGGAACGGGAAGCTTTCTTT.

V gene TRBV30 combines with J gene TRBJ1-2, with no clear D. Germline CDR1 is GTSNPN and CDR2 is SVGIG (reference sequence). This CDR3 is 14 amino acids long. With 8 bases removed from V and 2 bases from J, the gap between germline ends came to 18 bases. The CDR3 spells CALTPGAGNYGYTF. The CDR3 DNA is TGTGCCCTTACCCCGGGAGCGGGGAACTATGGCTACACCTTC. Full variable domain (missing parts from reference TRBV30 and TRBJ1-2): SQTIHQWPATLVQPVGSPLSLECTVEGTSNPNLYWYRQAAGRGLQLLFYSVGIGQISSEVPQNLSASRPQDRQFILSSKKLLLSDSGFYLCALTPGAGNYGYTFGSGTRLTVV.

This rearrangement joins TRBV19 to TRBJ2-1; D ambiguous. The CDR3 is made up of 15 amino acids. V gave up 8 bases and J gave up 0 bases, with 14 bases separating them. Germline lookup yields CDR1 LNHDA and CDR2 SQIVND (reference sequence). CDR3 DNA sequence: TGTGCCAGTCATGGTCGGAGCAGCTCCTACAATGAGCAGTTCTTC. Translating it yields CASHGRSSSYNEQFF.

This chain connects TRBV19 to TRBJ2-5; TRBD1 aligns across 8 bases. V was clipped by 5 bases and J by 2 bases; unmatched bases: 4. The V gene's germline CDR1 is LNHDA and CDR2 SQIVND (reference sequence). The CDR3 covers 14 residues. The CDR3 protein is CASSGRGRQETQYF. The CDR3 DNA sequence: TGTGCCAGTAGTGGCAGGGGGCGTCAAGAGACCCAGTACTTC.

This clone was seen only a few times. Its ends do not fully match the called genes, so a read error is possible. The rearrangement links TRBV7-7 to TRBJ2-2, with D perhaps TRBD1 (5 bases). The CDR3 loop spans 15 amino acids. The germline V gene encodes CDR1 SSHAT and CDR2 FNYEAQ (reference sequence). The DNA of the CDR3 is TGTGCTAGCAGCTTAGGACACCAGAACACCGGGGAGCTGTTTTTT. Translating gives CASSLGHQNTGELFF. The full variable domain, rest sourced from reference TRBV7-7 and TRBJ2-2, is GAGVSQSPRYKVTKRGQDVTLRCDPISSHATLYWYQQALGQGPEFLTYFNYEAQPDKSGLPSDRFSAERPEGSISTLTIQRTEQRDSAMYRCASSLGHQNTGELFFGEGSRLTVL.

The CDR3 loop is CASKTGLAPMGEQFF. Here the CDR3 DNA reads TGTGCCAGCAAGACGGGACTAGCGCCAATGGGTGAGCAGTTCTTC. V usage is TRBV27 and J usage is TRBJ2-1, with TRBD2 matching 10 bases. V shed 7 bases and J 9 bases; nucleotides not matched to a gene: 12. This CDR3 spans 15 amino acids. The germline gives CDR1 MNHEY, CDR2 SMNVEV (reference sequence).

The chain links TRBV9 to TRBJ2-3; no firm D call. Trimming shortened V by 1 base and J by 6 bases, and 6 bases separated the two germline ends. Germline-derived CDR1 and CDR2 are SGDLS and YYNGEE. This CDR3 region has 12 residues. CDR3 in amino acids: CASSVSRDTQYF. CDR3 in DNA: TGTGCCAGCAGCGTAAGTCGGGATACGCAGTATTTT.

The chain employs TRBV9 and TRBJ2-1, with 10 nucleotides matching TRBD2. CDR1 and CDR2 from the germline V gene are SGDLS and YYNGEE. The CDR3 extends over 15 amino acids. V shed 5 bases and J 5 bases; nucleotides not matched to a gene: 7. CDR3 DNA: TGTGCCAGCAGTGTGACTAGCGGGCCCAACAATGAGCAGTTCTTC. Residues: CASSVTSGPNNEQFF.

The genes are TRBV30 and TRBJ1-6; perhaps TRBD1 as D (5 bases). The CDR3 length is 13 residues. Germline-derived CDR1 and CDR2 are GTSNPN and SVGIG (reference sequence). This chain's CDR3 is CAGGVGYNSPLHF. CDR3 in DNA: TGTGCGGGGGGGGTTGGGTATAATTCACCCCTCCACTTT.

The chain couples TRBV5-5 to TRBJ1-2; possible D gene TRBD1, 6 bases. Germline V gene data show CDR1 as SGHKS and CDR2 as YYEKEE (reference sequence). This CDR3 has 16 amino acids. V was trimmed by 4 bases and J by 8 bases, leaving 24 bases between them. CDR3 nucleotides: TGTGCCAGCAGCCTCCGGGACAAGGGAGGACCAGGGGGCTACACCTTC. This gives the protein CASSLRDKGGPGGYTF.

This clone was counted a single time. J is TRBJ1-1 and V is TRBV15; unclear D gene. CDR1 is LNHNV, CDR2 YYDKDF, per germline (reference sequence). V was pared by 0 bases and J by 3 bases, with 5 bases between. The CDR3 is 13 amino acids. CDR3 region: CATSRDLDTEAFF. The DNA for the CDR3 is TGTGCCACCAGCAGAGATCTAGACACTGAAGCTTTCTTT. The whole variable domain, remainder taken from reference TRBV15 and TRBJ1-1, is DAMVIQNPRYQVTQFGKPVTLSCSQTLNHNVMYWYQQKSSQAPKLLFHYYDKDFNNEADTPDNFQSRRPNTSFCFLDIRSPGLGDTAMYLCATSRDLDTEAFFGQGTRLTVV.

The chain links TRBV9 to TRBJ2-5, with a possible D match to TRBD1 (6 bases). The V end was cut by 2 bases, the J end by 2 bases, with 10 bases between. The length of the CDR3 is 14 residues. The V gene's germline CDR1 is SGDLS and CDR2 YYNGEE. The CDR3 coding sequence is TGTGCCAGCAGCGTGGGCAGGGGTCAAGAGACCCAGTACTTC. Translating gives CASSVGRGQETQYF.

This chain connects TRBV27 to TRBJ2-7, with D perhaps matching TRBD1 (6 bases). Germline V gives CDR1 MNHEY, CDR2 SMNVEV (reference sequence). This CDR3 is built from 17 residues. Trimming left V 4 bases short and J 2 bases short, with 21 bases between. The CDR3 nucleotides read TGTGCCAGCAGTTCGGCTGCCGACGGGACAAGGACCTACGAGCAGTACTTC. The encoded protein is CASSSAADGTRTYEQYF.

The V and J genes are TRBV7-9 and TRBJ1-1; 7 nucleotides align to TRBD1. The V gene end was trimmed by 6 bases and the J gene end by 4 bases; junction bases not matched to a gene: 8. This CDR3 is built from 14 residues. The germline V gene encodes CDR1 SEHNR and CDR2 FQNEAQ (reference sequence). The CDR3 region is CASSRGGAGTEAFF. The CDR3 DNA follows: TGTGCCAGCAGTCGAGGGGGCGCGGGCACTGAAGCTTTCTTT.

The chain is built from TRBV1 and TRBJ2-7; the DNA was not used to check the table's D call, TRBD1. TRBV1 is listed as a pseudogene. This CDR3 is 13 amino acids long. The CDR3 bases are TGCACCAGCAGCCGCGGACAGCCCTACGAGCAGTACTTC. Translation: CTSSRGQPYEQYF.

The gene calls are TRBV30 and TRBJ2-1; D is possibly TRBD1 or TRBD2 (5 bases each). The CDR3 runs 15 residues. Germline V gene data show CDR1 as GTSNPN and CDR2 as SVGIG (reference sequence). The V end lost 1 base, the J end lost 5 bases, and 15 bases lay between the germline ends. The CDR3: CAWSAWGRQDNEQFF. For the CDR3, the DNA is TGTGCCTGGAGTGCTTGGGGACGGCAGGACAATGAGCAGTTCTTC.

The CDR3 sequence is CASSWPGRGTYEQYF. The CDR3 bases are TGTGCCAGCAGCTGGCCGGGACGGGGAACCTACGAGCAGTACTTC. The chain links TRBV7-2 to TRBJ2-7; D is tentatively TRBD1 or TRBD2 (5 bases each). This CDR3 comprises 15 residues. The V gene's germline CDR1 is SGHTA and CDR2 FQGNSA. V shed 4 bases and J shed 2 bases, with 15 bases lying between them.

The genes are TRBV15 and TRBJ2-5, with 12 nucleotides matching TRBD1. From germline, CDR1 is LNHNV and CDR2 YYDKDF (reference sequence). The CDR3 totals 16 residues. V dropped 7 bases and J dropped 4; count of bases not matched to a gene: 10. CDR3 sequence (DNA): TGTGCCACCACCGCGAGGGGACAGGGGGCCTTAGAGACCCAGTACTTC. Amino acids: CATTARGQGALETQYF.

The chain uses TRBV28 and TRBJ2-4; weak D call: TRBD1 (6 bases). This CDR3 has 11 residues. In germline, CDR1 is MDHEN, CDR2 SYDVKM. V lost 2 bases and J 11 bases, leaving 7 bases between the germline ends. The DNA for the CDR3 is TGTGCCAGCAGTTTAGAGGGGGTTCAGTACTTC. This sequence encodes CASSLEGVQYF.

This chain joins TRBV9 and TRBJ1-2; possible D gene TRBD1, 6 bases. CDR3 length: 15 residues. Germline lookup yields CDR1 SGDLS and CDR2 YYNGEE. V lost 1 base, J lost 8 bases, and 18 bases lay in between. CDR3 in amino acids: CASSVLQTGQEGYTF. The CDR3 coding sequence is TGTGCCAGCAGCGTATTACAGACAGGTCAGGAGGGCTACACCTTC.

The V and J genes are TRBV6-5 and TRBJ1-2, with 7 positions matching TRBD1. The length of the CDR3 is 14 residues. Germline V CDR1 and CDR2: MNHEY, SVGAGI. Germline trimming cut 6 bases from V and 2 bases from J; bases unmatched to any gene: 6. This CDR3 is CASRAGTDNYGYTF. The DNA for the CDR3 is TGTGCCAGCAGAGCCGGGACAGACAACTATGGCTACACCTTC.